Each of the 16 T cell receptor beta chains below was sequenced from the same sample in a study of beta chain features in type 1 diabetes. These receptors lack a known antigen. The authors reverse transcribed all of the isolated RNA, so sequencing captured expressed TCRB transcripts. The data were produced by immunoSEQ multiplex PCR, yet TCRdb's version contains in-frame clones alone and is incomplete. The table lists under 300,000 clones, over 11% of them singletons. Findings of the study overall: For Type 1 diabetes patients, all four CD4+ subsets carried TCRB CDR3s that were moderately but significantly shorter.

Sequencing used naive CD4+ T cells from blood. Receptors originate from a man aged 30-40 years with type 1 diabetes.

In its sample, this clone was seen a few times. The chain is built from TRBV5-1 and TRBJ2-3; 8 bases line up with TRBD1. The V and J ends lost 4 bases and 1 base, in that order; junction bases with no gene match: 5. The germline V gene has CDR1 SGHRS and CDR2 YFSETQ. This CDR3 spans 15 amino acids. CDR3 coding DNA: TGCGCCAGCAGCCTTAGGACAGGGCGCACAGATACGCAGTATTTT. Encoded protein: CASSLRTGRTDTQYF.

V is TRBV25-1 and J is TRBJ2-5; D is undetermined. CDR3 length equals 11 residues. The V end lost 7 bases, the J end lost 4 bases, and 7 bases lay between the germline ends. The germline V gene encodes CDR1 MGHDK and CDR2 SYGVNS. CDR3 in amino acids: CASTLGETQYF. CDR3 coding DNA: TGTGCCAGCACTCTCGGAGAGACCCAGTACTTC.

The chain is built from TRBV5-4 and TRBJ2-5; D is perhaps TRBD1 (6 bases). This CDR3 comprises 15 residues. V dropped 2 bases and J dropped 0 bases, with 11 bases sitting between them. Germline V gene sequence: CDR1 SGHNT, CDR2 YYREEE (reference sequence). CDR3 DNA sequence: TGTGCCAGCAGCTTACCGACAGGTAACCAAGAGACCCAGTACTTC. It is translated as CASSLPTGNQETQYF. Complete variable domain (other parts from reference TRBV5-4 and TRBJ2-5): ETGVTQSPTHLIKTRGQQVTLRCSSQSGHNTVSWYQQALGQGPQFIFQYYREEENGRGNFPPRFSGLQFPNYSSELNVNALELDDSALYLCASSLPTGNQETQYFGPGTRLLVL.

This clone was seen only a few times. The chain recombines TRBV21-1 with TRBJ2-5; the table gives TRBD1 as D, unverified against the DNA. TRBV21-1 is tagged as a pseudogene. The CDR3 loop spans 15 amino acids. The CDR3 loop is CASSKDARNKETQYF. The DNA of the CDR3 is TGTGCCAGCAGCAAAGATGCCAGAAATAAAGAGACCCAGTACTTC.

This clone was recorded a few times. The CDR3 region has the DNA TGTGCCAGCAGAAGGACAGGGGGCCAAGAGACCCAGTACTTC. As protein: CASRRTGGQETQYF. V gene TRBV6-5 combines with J gene TRBJ2-5, with 10 bases fitting TRBD1. The CDR3 runs 14 residues. Trimming removed 6 bases from V and 1 base from J; junction bases left unmatched: 2. In germline, CDR1 is MNHEY, CDR2 SVGAGI.

This clone occurred a few times. This chain joins TRBV11-2 and TRBJ2-1; TRBD1 agrees at 9 bases. V was pared by 1 base and J by 2 bases, with 0 bases of the junction left unmatched. The germline V gene has CDR1 SGHAT and CDR2 FQNNGV. The CDR3 extends over 15 amino acids. CDR3 amino acids: CASSLGTGAYNEQFF. CDR3 coding DNA: TGTGCCAGCAGCTTAGGGACAGGGGCCTACAATGAGCAGTTCTTC.

This clone appeared a few times. The CDR3 DNA reads TGCGCCAGCAGCTTAGGGACATCTTCCTACGAGCAGTACTTC. This codes for CASSLGTSSYEQYF. This chain links TRBV5-1 with TRBJ2-7; perhaps TRBD1 as D (6 bases). This CDR3 is built from 14 residues. Germline values: CDR1 SGHRS, CDR2 YFSETQ. Deletions cut 2 bases from V and 1 base from J, with 10 bases between.

This clone was seen a handful of times. The rearrangement uses TRBV25-1 and TRBJ2-5; D perhaps matches TRBD1 (5 bases). CDR1 and CDR2 from the germline V gene are MGHDK and SYGVNS. The CDR3 contains 14 residues. Trimming shortened V by 3 bases and J by 5 bases, and 13 bases separated the two germline ends. CDR3 residues: CASSDYQGDETQYF. The DNA for the CDR3 is TGTGCCAGCAGTGACTACCAGGGCGATGAGACCCAGTACTTC.

In its sample, this clone was seen a few times. Other DNA variants within this sample encode the same CDR3. The chain links TRBV25-1 to TRBJ1-2; tentative D call: TRBD1 (5 bases). This CDR3 has 13 amino acids. The V gene's germline CDR1 is MGHDK and CDR2 SYGVNS. The V end was cut by 3 bases, the J end by 2 bases, with 7 bases between. DNA for the CDR3: TGTGCCAGCAGTGACAGGGCCAACTATGGCTACACCTTC. Protein: CASSDRANYGYTF.

The rearrangement uses TRBV2 and TRBJ1-1, with a tentative D call TRBD1 (5 bases). V was shortened by 1 base and J by 4 bases, with 16 bases between the two germline ends. Germline CDR1 SNHLY, CDR2 FYNNEI. The CDR3 spans 16 residues. The CDR3 here is CASSEGVGVGVTEAFF. In DNA, the CDR3 is TGTGCCAGCAGTGAAGGTGTAGGGGTAGGGGTCACTGAAGCTTTCTTT.

This chain joins TRBV5-1 and TRBJ2-5; D not resolved. V was pared by 4 bases and J by 7 bases, with 14 bases between. CDR1 SGHRS and CDR2 YFSETQ come from the germline V gene. This CDR3 is 13 amino acids long. The CDR3 DNA reads as TGCGCCAGCAGCCCAGAGGCCCCGGGGACCCAGTACTTC. The encoded protein is CASSPEAPGTQYF.

This clone showed up just a few times. The gene calls are TRBV27 and TRBJ1-1; D is uncertain. CDR1 and CDR2 (germline): MNHEY, SMNVEV (reference sequence). The CDR3 consists of 14 residues. V was trimmed by 4 bases and J by 1 base, leaving 10 bases between them. Here the CDR3 reads CASSSPGSNTEAFF. The CDR3 DNA sequence: TGTGCCAGCAGTTCCCCAGGATCGAACACTGAAGCTTTCTTT.

The chain is built from TRBV19 and TRBJ2-1; D is unresolved. Trimming took off 0 bases at V and 9 bases at J, with 6 bases between the two ends. This CDR3 spans 12 amino acids. Per the germline V gene, CDR1 is LNHDA and CDR2 is SQIVND (reference sequence). CDR3 nucleotides: TGTGCCAGTAGTATAGAAGCTGGTGAGCAGTTCTTC. It encodes CASSIEAGEQFF. The whole variable domain, filled in from reference TRBV19 and TRBJ2-1, reads DGGITQSPKYLFRKEGQNVTLSCEQNLNHDAMYWYRQDPGQGLRLIYYSQIVNDFQKGDIAEGYSVSREKKESFPLTVTSAQKNPTAFYLCASSIEAGEQFFGPGTRLTVL.

In the case of this clone: The sample carries other DNA sequences with the same CDR3. V usage is TRBV11-2 and J usage is TRBJ2-3; unclear D gene. Between the trimmed V and J ends, which lost 0 bases and 1 base, there was a span of 8 bases. This CDR3 contains 15 residues. Germline assignment: CDR1 SGHAT and CDR2 FQNNGV. The CDR3 DNA reads TGTGCCAGCAGCTTAGACCGGGTGGGCACAGATACGCAGTATTTT. The encoded protein is CASSLDRVGTDTQYF.

This clone was observed a handful of times. The chain couples TRBV6-1 to TRBJ2-5; 10 nucleotides line up with TRBD1. The V segment lost 4 bases and the J segment 4 bases; nucleotides outside the gene matches: 9. The CDR3 is 16 residues long. The V gene's germline CDR1 is MNHNS and CDR2 SASEGT. Here the CDR3 reads CASSVVRQGARETQYF. The DNA for the CDR3 is TGTGCCAGCAGTGTAGTGAGACAGGGGGCCCGAGAGACCCAGTACTTC.

The chain recombines TRBV5-6 with TRBJ1-1; D is possibly TRBD1 (5 bases). CDR1 is SGHDT and CDR2 is YYEEEE in the germline V gene. This CDR3 is 15 amino acids long. V was shortened by 4 bases and J by 1 base, with 14 bases between the two germline ends. The CDR3 sequence: CASSPRGGSNTEAFF. The CDR3 DNA reads as TGTGCCAGCAGCCCTAGGGGAGGTTCGAACACTGAAGCTTTCTTT.